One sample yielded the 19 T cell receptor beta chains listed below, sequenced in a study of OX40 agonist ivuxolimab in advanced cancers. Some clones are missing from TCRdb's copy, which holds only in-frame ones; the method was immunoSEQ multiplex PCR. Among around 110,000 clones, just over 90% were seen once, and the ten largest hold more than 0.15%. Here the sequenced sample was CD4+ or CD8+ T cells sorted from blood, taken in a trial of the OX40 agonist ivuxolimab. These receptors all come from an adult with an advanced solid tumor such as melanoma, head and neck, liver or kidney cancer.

CDR3 sequence (DNA): TGCGCCAGCAGCTCCGGGGGCCAGGGGCAGGCCCAGTACTTC. Translation: CASSSGGQGQAQYF. The chain is built from TRBV5-1 and TRBJ2-5; D possibly matches TRBD1 or TRBD2 (6 bases each). Per the germline V gene, CDR1 is SGHRS and CDR2 is YFSETQ. Trimming left V 3 bases short and J 9 bases short, with 18 bases between. The CDR3 has 14 amino acids.

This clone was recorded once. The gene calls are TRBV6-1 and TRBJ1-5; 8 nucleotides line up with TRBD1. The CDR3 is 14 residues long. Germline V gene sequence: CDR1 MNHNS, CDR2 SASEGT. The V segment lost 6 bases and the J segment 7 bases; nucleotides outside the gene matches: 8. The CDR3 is CASRPTGEGQPQHF. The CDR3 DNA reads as TGTGCCAGCAGACCGACAGGGGAGGGACAGCCCCAGCATTTT.

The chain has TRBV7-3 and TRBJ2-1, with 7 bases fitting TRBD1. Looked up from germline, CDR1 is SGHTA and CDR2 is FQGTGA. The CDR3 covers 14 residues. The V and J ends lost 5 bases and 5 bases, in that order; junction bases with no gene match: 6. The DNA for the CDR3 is TGTGCCAGCAGCCCAGGGACAGAACACAATGAGCAGTTCTTC. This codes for CASSPGTEHNEQFF.

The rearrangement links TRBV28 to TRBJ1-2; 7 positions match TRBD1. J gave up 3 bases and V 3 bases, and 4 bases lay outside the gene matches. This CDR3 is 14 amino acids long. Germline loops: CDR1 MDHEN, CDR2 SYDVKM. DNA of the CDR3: TGTGCCAGCAGTTTCCCCGGGACAGACTATGGCTACACCTTC. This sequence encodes CASSFPGTDYGYTF.

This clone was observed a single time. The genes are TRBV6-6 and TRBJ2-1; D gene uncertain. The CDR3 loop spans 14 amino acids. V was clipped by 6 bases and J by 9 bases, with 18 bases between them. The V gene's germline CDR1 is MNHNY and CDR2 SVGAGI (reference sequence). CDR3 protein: CASSSTLGFAEQFF. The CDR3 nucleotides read TGTGCCAGCAGCTCCACTCTAGGATTTGCTGAGCAGTTCTTC.

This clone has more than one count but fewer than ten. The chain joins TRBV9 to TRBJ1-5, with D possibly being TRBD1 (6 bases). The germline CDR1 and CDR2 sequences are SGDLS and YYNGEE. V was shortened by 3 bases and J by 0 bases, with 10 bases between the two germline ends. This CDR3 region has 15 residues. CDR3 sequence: CASSETGYSNQPQHF. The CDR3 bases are TGTGCCAGCAGCGAGACAGGTTATAGCAATCAGCCCCAGCATTTT.

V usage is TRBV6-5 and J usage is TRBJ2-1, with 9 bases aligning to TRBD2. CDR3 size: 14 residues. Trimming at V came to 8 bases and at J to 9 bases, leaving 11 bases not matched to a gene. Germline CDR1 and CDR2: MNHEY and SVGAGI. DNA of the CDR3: TGTGCCAGCGCCCTAGCGGGACAAGGGCGTGAGCAGTTCTTC. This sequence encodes CASALAGQGREQFF.

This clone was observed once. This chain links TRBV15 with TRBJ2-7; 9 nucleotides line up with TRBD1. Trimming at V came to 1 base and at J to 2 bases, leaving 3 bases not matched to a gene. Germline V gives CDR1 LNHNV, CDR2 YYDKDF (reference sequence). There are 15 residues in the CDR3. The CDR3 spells CATSRGGQGTYEQYF. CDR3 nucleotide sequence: TGTGCCACCAGCAGAGGGGGACAGGGAACCTACGAGCAGTACTTC.

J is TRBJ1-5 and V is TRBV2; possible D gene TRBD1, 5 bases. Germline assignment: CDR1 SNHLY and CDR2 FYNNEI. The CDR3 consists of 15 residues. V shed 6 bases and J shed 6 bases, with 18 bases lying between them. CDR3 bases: TGTGCCAGCAGCCCTGGGGGGGGAGGGGCTCAGCCCCAGCATTTT. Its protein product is CASSPGGGGAQPQHF.

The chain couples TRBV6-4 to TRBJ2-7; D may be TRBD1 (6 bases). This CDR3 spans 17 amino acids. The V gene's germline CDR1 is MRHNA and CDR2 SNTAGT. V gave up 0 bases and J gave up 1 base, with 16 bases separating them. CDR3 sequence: CASSDSNRVPISYEQYF. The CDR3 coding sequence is TGTGCCAGCAGTGACTCAAACAGGGTCCCCATTTCCTACGAGCAGTACTTC.

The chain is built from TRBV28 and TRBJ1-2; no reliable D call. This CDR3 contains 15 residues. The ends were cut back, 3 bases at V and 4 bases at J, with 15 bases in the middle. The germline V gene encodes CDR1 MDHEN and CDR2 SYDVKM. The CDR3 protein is CASSFATATGYGYTF. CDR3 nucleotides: TGTGCCAGCAGTTTCGCCACTGCTACGGGCTATGGCTACACCTTC.

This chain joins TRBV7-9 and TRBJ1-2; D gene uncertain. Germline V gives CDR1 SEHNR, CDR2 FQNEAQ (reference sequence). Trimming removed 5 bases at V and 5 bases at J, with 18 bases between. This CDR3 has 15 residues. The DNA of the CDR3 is TGTGCCAGCAGCCCCCTGTCGGCAGCCGAATATGGCTACACCTTC. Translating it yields CASSPLSAAEYGYTF.

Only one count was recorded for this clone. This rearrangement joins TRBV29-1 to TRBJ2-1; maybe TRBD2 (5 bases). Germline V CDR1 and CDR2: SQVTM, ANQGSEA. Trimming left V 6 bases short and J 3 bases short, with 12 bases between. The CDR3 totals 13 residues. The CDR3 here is CSVARGFYNEQFF. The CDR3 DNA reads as TGCAGCGTCGCACGGGGATTCTACAATGAGCAGTTCTTC.

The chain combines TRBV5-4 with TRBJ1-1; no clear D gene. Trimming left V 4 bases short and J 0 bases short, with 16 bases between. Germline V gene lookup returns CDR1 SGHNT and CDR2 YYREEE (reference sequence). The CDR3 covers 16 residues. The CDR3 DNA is TGTGCCAGCAGCCCCGGGATAGGGAATATGAACACTGAAGCTTTCTTT. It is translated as CASSPGIGNMNTEAFF.

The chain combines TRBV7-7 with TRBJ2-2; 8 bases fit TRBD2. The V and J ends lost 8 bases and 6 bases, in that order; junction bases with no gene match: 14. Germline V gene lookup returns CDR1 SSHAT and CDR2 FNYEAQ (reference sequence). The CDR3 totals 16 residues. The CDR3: CASSFGAGGTAGELFF. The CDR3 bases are TGTGCCAGCTCGTTCGGGGCGGGAGGTACCGCCGGGGAGCTGTTTTTT.

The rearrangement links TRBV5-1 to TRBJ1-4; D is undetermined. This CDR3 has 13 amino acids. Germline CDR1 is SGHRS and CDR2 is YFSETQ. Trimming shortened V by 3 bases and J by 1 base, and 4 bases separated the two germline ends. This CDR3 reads CASSSGTNEKLFF. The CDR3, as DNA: TGCGCCAGCAGCTCCGGAACTAATGAAAAACTGTTTTTT.

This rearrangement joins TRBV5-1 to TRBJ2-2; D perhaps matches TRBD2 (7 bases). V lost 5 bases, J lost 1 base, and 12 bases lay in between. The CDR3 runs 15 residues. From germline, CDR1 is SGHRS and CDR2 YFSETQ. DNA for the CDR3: TGCGCCAGCAGTACGGGGGGCATGAACACCGGGGAGCTGTTTTTT. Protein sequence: CASSTGGMNTGELFF.

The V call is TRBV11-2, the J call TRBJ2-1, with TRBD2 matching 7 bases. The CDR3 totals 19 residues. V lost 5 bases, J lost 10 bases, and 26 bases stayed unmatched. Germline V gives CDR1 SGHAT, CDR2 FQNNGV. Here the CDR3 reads CASSPSGLRPKGRLGEQFF. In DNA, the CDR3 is TGTGCCAGCAGCCCTTCGGGACTACGTCCTAAGGGACGCCTCGGGGAGCAGTTCTTC.

CDR3 sequence reads: CASSSRGGLEKLFF. The CDR3 region has the DNA TGTGCCAGCAGCTCCCGGGGGGGTCTTGAAAAACTGTTTTTT. The gene calls are TRBV11-2 and TRBJ1-4, with D possibly TRBD1 on 5 matching bases. The V gene lost 4 bases and the J gene lost 7 bases, with 13 bases spanning the gap. Germline V gene data show CDR1 as SGHAT and CDR2 as FQNNGV. CDR3 length: 14 amino acids.